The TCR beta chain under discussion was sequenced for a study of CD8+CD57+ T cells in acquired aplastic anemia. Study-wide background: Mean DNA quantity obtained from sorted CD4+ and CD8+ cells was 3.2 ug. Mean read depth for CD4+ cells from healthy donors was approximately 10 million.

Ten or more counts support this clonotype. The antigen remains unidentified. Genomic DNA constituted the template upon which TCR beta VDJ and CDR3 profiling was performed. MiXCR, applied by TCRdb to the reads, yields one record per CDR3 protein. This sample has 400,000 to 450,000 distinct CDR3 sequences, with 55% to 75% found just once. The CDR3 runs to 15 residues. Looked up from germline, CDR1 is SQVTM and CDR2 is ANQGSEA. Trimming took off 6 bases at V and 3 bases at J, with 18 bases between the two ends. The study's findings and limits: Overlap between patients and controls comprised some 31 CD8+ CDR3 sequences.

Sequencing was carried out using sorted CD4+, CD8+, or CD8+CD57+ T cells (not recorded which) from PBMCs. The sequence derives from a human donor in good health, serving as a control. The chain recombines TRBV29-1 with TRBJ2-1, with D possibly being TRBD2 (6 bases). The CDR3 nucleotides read TGCAGCGTCGGGGGTGGGGTATCGTACTACAATGAGCAGTTCTTC. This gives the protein CSVGGGVSYYNEQFF.